One and the same sample provided the 30 T cell receptor beta chains below, sequenced in a study of cytomegalovirus exposure and HLA in healthy donors (dated by TCRdb to the late 2010s). The library was prepared using the immunoSEQ multiplex PCR assay. The multiplex PCR relied on a mix of 60 forward primers for TCR Vbeta segments and 13 reverse primers for TCR Jbeta segments. TCRdb stores this immuneACCESS table with in-frame sequences only. Part of the clones is absent; in the studies checked, under half of the shortfall reflects unresolved V genes, and no reason is known for the rest. Within this sample are 73,000 or so clones, with 73% of them counted one time only. The ten largest clonotypes hold about 16% of the sample. Specimen: PBMCs. The receptors shown here come from a woman aged 40 to 49 in good health and CMV-seropositive.

The genes are TRBV7-2 and TRBJ2-1, with D perhaps matching TRBD1 (6 bases). The V gene's germline CDR1 is SGHTA and CDR2 FQGNSA. This CDR3 region has 15 residues. Trimming stripped 3 bases from V and 7 bases from J, with 16 bases between. The CDR3 coding sequence is TGTGCCAGCAGCTTGGCACGAACAGGGTTTAATGAGCAGTTCTTC. Protein: CASSLARTGFNEQFF.

V usage is TRBV10-3 and J usage is TRBJ1-1; D ambiguous. V was pared by 6 bases and J by 9 bases, with 11 bases between. Per the germline V gene, CDR1 is ENHRY and CDR2 is SYGVKD. This CDR3 is built from 11 residues. The CDR3 DNA reads TGTGCCATCAGAAAAAGCGACCAAGCTTTCTTT. It is translated as CAIRKSDQAFF.

This clone was seen only a few times. The chain recombines TRBV7-2 with TRBJ1-5; no clear D. This CDR3 has 12 residues. With 5 bases removed from V and 1 base from J, the gap between germline ends came to 3 bases. Germline CDR1 and CDR2: SGHTA and FQGNSA. This CDR3 reads CASSPSNQPQHF. Here the CDR3 DNA reads TGTGCCAGCAGCCCGAGCAATCAGCCCCAGCATTTT.

This chain joins TRBV7-2 and TRBJ2-1; TRBD2 aligns across 7 bases. CDR3 length: 14 residues. V shed 0 bases and J 10 bases; nucleotides not matched to a gene: 6. Germline CDR1 and CDR2: SGHTA and FQGNSA. This CDR3 reads CASSLAGLDGEQFF. The CDR3 DNA follows: TGTGCCAGCAGCTTAGCCGGACTAGATGGCGAGCAGTTCTTC.

This clone was counted a few times. The chain has TRBV6-5 and TRBJ1-6, with 8 nucleotides matching TRBD1. Germline V gene lookup returns CDR1 MNHEY and CDR2 SVGAGI. The trim removed 7 bases at V and 6 bases at J, leaving 5 bases unmatched. This CDR3 region has 14 residues. The CDR3 region is CASTRTGSNSPLHF. CDR3 sequence (DNA): TGTGCCAGCACCCGGACAGGGAGTAATTCACCCCTCCACTTT.

CDR3 DNA: TGTGCCTGGAGTGTAAGGGGGGGCTCCGAGCAGTTCTTC. This encodes CAWSVRGGSEQFF. V gene TRBV30 combines with J gene TRBJ2-1; a weak D match, TRBD2 (7 bases). Trimming removed 0 bases at V and 10 bases at J, with 13 bases between. The length of the CDR3 is 13 residues. Germline assignment: CDR1 GTSNPN and CDR2 SVGIG (reference sequence).

This clone was seen a handful of times. The chain carries TRBV6-1 and TRBJ1-5; 8 nucleotides match TRBD1. V dropped 6 bases and J dropped 4; count of bases not matched to a gene: 5. The length of the CDR3 is 14 residues. Germline lookup yields CDR1 MNHNS and CDR2 SASEGT. As DNA, the CDR3 is TGTGCCAGCAGAAGGACAGGGTCGAATCAGCCCCAGCATTTT. It translates to CASRRTGSNQPQHF.

As concerns this clone: The sample holds other DNA sequences that translate to the same CDR3. The chain uses TRBV30 and TRBJ1-2, with a weak D call TRBD1 (5 bases). V was cut by 3 bases and J by 2 bases, with 7 bases left in between. This CDR3 contains 12 residues. Germline V gene sequence: CDR1 GTSNPN, CDR2 SVGIG (reference sequence). The DNA for the CDR3 is TGTGCCTGGAGCGGGGGGAACTATGGCTACACCTTC. It translates to CAWSGGNYGYTF.

The chain has TRBV5-4 and TRBJ2-1; TRBD2 aligns across 8 bases. The J segment lost 5 bases and the V segment lost 0 bases, leaving 1 base of the junction unmatched. CDR1 SGHNT and CDR2 YYREEE come from the germline V gene (reference sequence). CDR3 length: 14 residues. The CDR3 DNA reads as TGTGCCAGCAGCTTGGGACTAGCGAACAATGAGCAGTTCTTC. Translated, it gives CASSLGLANNEQFF.

The chain recombines TRBV19 with TRBJ2-5, with D possibly TRBD2 on 6 matching bases. The CDR3 runs to 13 residues. Trimming shortened V by 6 bases and J by 4 bases, and 12 bases separated the two germline ends. The germline CDR1 and CDR2 sequences are LNHDA and SQIVND (reference sequence). In nucleotides, the CDR3 is TGTGCCAGTAGAAGCTTCGGGGGAGAGACCCAGTACTTC. It yields the protein CASRSFGGETQYF.

The gene calls are TRBV7-9 and TRBJ1-4, with TRBD1 as a possible D gene (5 bases). The CDR3 loop spans 16 amino acids. Trimming cost V 3 bases and J 0 bases, with 11 bases left between them. Germline V CDR1 and CDR2: SEHNR, FQNEAQ (reference sequence). CDR3 nucleotide sequence: TGTGCCAGCAGCTTTCAGGGACTTGCAACTAATGAAAAACTGTTTTTT. Translating gives CASSFQGLATNEKLFF.

The rearrangement joins TRBV2 to TRBJ2-3; D is unresolved. Germline lookup yields CDR1 SNHLY and CDR2 FYNNEI. Trimming took 2 bases from V and 6 from J, leaving 3 bases between them. The CDR3 length is 11 residues. The CDR3 bases are TGTGCCAGCAGTGAACAGGATACGCAGTATTTT. Its translation is CASSEQDTQYF. Combining the CDR3 with reference TRBV2 and TRBJ2-3 gives the whole variable domain EPEVTQTPSHQVTQMGQEVILRCVPISNHLYFYWYRQILGQKVEFLVSFYNNEISEKSEIFDDQFSVERPDGSNFTLKIRSTKLEDSAMYFCASSEQDTQYFGPGTRLTVL.

This chain uses TRBV27 with TRBJ1-5; a possible D gene is TRBD1 (6 bases). V gave up 6 bases and J gave up 0 bases, with 12 bases separating them. The CDR3 extends over 15 amino acids. Germline CDR1 MNHEY, CDR2 SMNVEV (reference sequence). CDR3 amino acids: CASSSTGDSNQPQHF. The CDR3 DNA follows: TGTGCCAGCAGCTCGACAGGCGATAGCAATCAGCCCCAGCATTTT.

This chain uses TRBV5-1 with TRBJ1-3, with 8 bases matching TRBD1. In germline, CDR1 is SGHRS, CDR2 YFSETQ. This CDR3 spans 15 amino acids. After removal of 3 bases from V and 6 bases from J, the junction contained 8 bases not matched to a gene. The CDR3: CASSSGQGSANTIYF. In DNA form, the CDR3 reads TGCGCCAGCAGCTCTGGACAGGGAAGTGCAAACACCATATATTTT.

The rearrangement joins TRBV6-6 to TRBJ1-2, with TRBD1 identical over 7 bases. This CDR3 spans 13 amino acids. The ends lost 7 bases at V and 7 bases at J; junction bases unmatched: 9. Germline V CDR1 and CDR2: MNHNY, SVGAGI (reference sequence). Written as DNA, the CDR3 is TGTGCCAGCAATGACAGGGAATCGGGTGGCTACACCTTC. It is translated as CASNDRESGGYTF.

The chain is built from TRBV5-1 and TRBJ2-7; 10 bases are shared with TRBD1. The trim removed 4 bases at V and 2 bases at J, leaving 3 bases unmatched. CDR3 length equals 14 residues. CDR1 is SGHRS, CDR2 YFSETQ, per germline. The CDR3 sequence: CASSDDRGPYEQYF. The CDR3 DNA reads TGCGCCAGCAGCGATGACAGGGGGCCCTACGAGCAGTACTTC.

The rearrangement links TRBV10-2 to TRBJ2-1; 12 nucleotides align to TRBD2. The CDR3 runs to 13 residues. Losses at the gene ends were 7 bases for V and 9 bases for J; bases not matched to a gene: 4. CDR1 and CDR2 from the germline V gene are WSHSY and SAAADI. This CDR3 reads CASNLAGGLEQFF. In DNA, the CDR3 is TGCGCCAGCAACCTAGCGGGAGGGCTTGAGCAGTTCTTC.

CDR3 residues: CASSLRDYKDTQYF. The CDR3 DNA reads as TGTGCCAGCAGCTTAAGGGACTACAAGGATACGCAGTATTTT. The chain combines TRBV7-2 with TRBJ2-3, with TRBD2 identical over 7 bases. Germline V gene lookup returns CDR1 SGHTA and CDR2 FQGNSA. This CDR3 spans 14 amino acids. With V trimmed by 2 bases and J by 6 bases, 5 bases remained unmatched. The whole variable domain, filled in from reference TRBV7-2 and TRBJ2-3, reads GAGVSQSPSNKVTEKGKDVELRCDPISGHTALYWYRQSLGQGLEFLIYFQGNSAPDKSGLPSDRFSAERTGGSVSTLTIQRTQQEDSAVYLCASSLRDYKDTQYFGPGTRLTVL.

J is TRBJ2-7 and V is TRBV19; 9 nucleotides line up with TRBD1. The junction had 5 bases not matched to a gene; V was cut back by 8 bases and J by 0 bases. In germline, CDR1 is LNHDA, CDR2 SQIVND (reference sequence). The CDR3 sequence is 14 residues long. CDR3 in DNA: TGTGCCAGTGGACAGGGGCGAACCTCCTACGAGCAGTACTTC. Translated: CASGQGRTSYEQYF.

V gene TRBV6-1 combines with J gene TRBJ2-7, with TRBD1 matching over 8 bases. Unmatched junction bases numbered 7, after V lost 7 bases and J lost 2 bases. There are 14 residues in the CDR3. Germline assignment: CDR1 MNHNS and CDR2 SASEGT. CDR3 bases: TGTGCCAGCACATCCGGGACAGGAACCTACGAGCAGTACTTC. It yields the protein CASTSGTGTYEQYF.

This chain uses TRBV19 with TRBJ1-6; TRBD1 agrees at 10 bases. V gave up 7 bases and J gave up 8 bases; unmatched junction bases: 8. The CDR3 is 15 amino acids. Germline V lookup: CDR1 LNHDA, CDR2 SQIVND (reference sequence). CDR3 in amino acids: CASTYLGQGYSPLHF. The CDR3 nucleotides read TGTGCCAGTACTTACCTGGGACAGGGGTATTCACCCCTCCACTTT.

This sequence joins TRBV2 and TRBJ1-1; D is undetermined. The CDR3 runs 14 residues. V shed 5 bases and J shed 0 bases, with 10 bases lying between them. The germline V gene has CDR1 SNHLY and CDR2 FYNNEI. The CDR3 here is CASSLEGMNTEAFF. DNA for the CDR3: TGTGCCAGCAGTCTTGAGGGCATGAACACTGAAGCTTTCTTT.

About this clone itself: A junction boundary mismatches the germline segment, possibly from a read error. The chain joins TRBV7-7 to TRBJ2-7, with a tentative D call TRBD2 (5 bases). The CDR3 is made up of 12 amino acids. In germline, CDR1 is SSHAT, CDR2 FNYEAQ (reference sequence). The CDR3 sequence: CASSPGGYEQYF. CDR3 sequence (DNA): TGTGCTAGCAGCCCAGGAGGCTACGAGCAGTACTTC.

The chain has TRBV9 and TRBJ1-1, with 9 nucleotides matching TRBD1. CDR3 length: 16 amino acids. Unmatched junction bases numbered 5, after V lost 2 bases and J lost 0 bases. Per germline, CDR1 SGDLS and CDR2 YYNGEE. This chain's CDR3 is CASSVGGQGMNTEAFF. The CDR3 nucleotides read TGTGCCAGCAGCGTGGGGGGACAGGGTATGAACACTGAAGCTTTCTTT. The variable domain in full, completed from reference TRBV9 and TRBJ1-1, reads DSGVTQTPKHLITATGQRVTLRCSPRSGDLSVYWYQQSLDQGLQFLIQYYNGEERAKGNILERFSAQQFPDLHSELNLSSLELGDSALYFCASSVGGQGMNTEAFFGQGTRLTVV.

The V gene is TRBV19, the J gene TRBJ1-1; 7 bases map to TRBD1. There are 14 residues in the CDR3. J was trimmed by 4 bases and V by 8 bases; bases with no gene match: 10. Germline CDR1 is LNHDA and CDR2 is SQIVND (reference sequence). CDR3 in DNA: TGTGCCAGTGAGGCCTTTCAGGGGGGCACTGAAGCTTTCTTT. It yields the protein CASEAFQGGTEAFF.

The V call is TRBV15, the J call TRBJ1-1; D possibly corresponds to TRBD1 (6 bases). The CDR3 is 15 residues long. Germline values: CDR1 LNHNV, CDR2 YYDKDF (reference sequence). The V and J ends lost 0 bases and 5 bases respectively, with 13 bases between them. The CDR3 here is CATSRDRGARTEAFF. The CDR3 DNA follows: TGTGCCACCAGCAGAGATCGGGGGGCGCGAACTGAAGCTTTCTTT.

In this sample, this clone turned up once. The J gene is TRBJ2-1, the V gene TRBV5-1; D uncertain. The CDR3 spans 13 residues. Trimming took off 7 bases at V and 6 bases at J, with 14 bases between the two ends. The germline V gene has CDR1 SGHRS and CDR2 YFSETQ. The CDR3 DNA is TGCGCCAGCGGAACTGGGCAGTTCAATGAGCAGTTCTTC. Amino acid sequence: CASGTGQFNEQFF.

This rearrangement joins TRBV27 to TRBJ2-7; 10 positions match TRBD2. The CDR3 extends over 16 amino acids. CDR1 and CDR2 from the germline V gene are MNHEY and SMNVEV (reference sequence). V shed 5 bases, J shed 0 bases, and the junction held 7 bases outside the gene matches. Here the CDR3 reads CASSKRAGGISYEQYF. The CDR3, as DNA: TGTGCCAGCAGTAAAAGAGCGGGAGGGATCTCCTACGAGCAGTACTTC.

The chain couples TRBV6-1 to TRBJ1-2; 8 bases fit TRBD1. The CDR3 consists of 14 residues. Germline values: CDR1 MNHNS, CDR2 SASEGT. With V trimmed by 4 bases and J by 4 bases, 5 bases remained unmatched. The CDR3 nucleotides are TGTGCCAGCAGTGGCTACAGGGGGACCTATGGCTACACCTTC. Residues: CASSGYRGTYGYTF.

This clone was seen only a few times. The chain combines TRBV16 with TRBJ2-5, with 10 bases identical to TRBD1. V lost 3 bases, J lost 2 bases, and 9 bases stayed unmatched. CDR1 KGHSY and CDR2 FQNENV come from the germline V gene. CDR3 length equals 17 residues. The CDR3 here is CASSQSGTGEGQETQYF. CDR3 DNA: TGTGCCAGCAGCCAGTCCGGGACAGGGGAGGGGCAAGAGACCCAGTACTTC.